The 6 T cell receptor beta chains presented below share a single source sample, sequenced in a study of blood T cell repertoires in COVID-19. Assay: immunoSEQ multiplex PCR; the TCRdb copy retains only in-frame clones and omits some. Of roughly 58,000 clones in the sample, about 88% were seen once. Input material: peripheral blood. The receptors derive from a man between 65 and 85 years old with active COVID-19.

V gene TRBV27 combines with J gene TRBJ2-3; TRBD2 might be the D (7 bases). The CDR3 runs 19 residues. Germline lookup yields CDR1 MNHEY and CDR2 SMNVEV (reference sequence). Deletions cut 5 bases from V and 7 bases from J, with 31 bases between. CDR3 protein: CASSPPDVRGGGRGHTQYF. The CDR3 DNA is TGTGCCAGCAGTCCGCCTGACGTACGCGGGGGAGGTCGGGGGCATACGCAGTATTTT.

The V gene is TRBV18, the J gene TRBJ1-1; D gene ambiguous. The CDR3 runs to 13 residues. Trimming cost V 4 bases and J 3 bases, with 9 bases left between them. Germline lookup yields CDR1 KGHSH and CDR2 LQKENI. The CDR3 here is CASSRAIDTEAFF. In nucleotides, the CDR3 is TGTGCCAGCTCACGGGCTATTGACACTGAAGCTTTCTTT. The variable domain in full, with the rest retrieved from reference TRBV18 and TRBJ1-1, is NAGVMQNPRHLVRRRGQEARLRCSPMKGHSHVYWYRQLPEEGLKFMVYLQKENIIDESGMPKERFSAEFPKEGPSILRIQQVVRGDSAAYFCASSRAIDTEAFFGQGTRLTVV.

The chain combines TRBV4-1 with TRBJ2-7; D call uncertain. Trimming left V 1 base short and J 0 bases short, with 10 bases between. Looked up from germline, CDR1 is MGHRA and CDR2 is YSYEKL. The CDR3 has 15 amino acids. DNA of the CDR3: TGCGCCAGCAGCCAAGCGCCCACCTACTCCTACGAGCAGTACTTC. Translating gives CASSQAPTYSYEQYF.

The V call is TRBV19, the J call TRBJ1-2; D unclear. The CDR3 loop spans 18 amino acids. V lost 1 base and J 3 bases, leaving 21 bases between the germline ends. The germline CDR1 and CDR2 sequences are LNHDA and SQIVND (reference sequence). In DNA form, the CDR3 reads TGTGCCAGTAGTATAGCGAGGGAAAGTCTGGGTAGGGACTATGGCTACACCTTC. Translation: CASSIARESLGRDYGYTF.

The rearrangement joins TRBV27 to TRBJ1-6; TRBD1 is a possible D gene (5 bases). Germline CDR1 and CDR2: MNHEY and SMNVEV (reference sequence). The CDR3 length is 13 residues. V was cut by 5 bases and J by 11 bases, with 13 bases left in between. CDR3 sequence reads: CASSQSQGTPLHF. CDR3 nucleotide sequence: TGTGCCAGCAGTCAATCTCAGGGTACACCCCTCCACTTT.

The chain recombines TRBV7-3 with TRBJ2-3; D is perhaps TRBD2 (5 bases). Germline CDR1 is SGHTA and CDR2 is FQGTGA. This CDR3 spans 13 amino acids. V lost 5 bases and J lost 2, with 8 bases in between. CDR3 amino acids: CASSAGYTDTQYF. The CDR3 bases are TGTGCCAGCAGCGCGGGCTACACAGATACGCAGTATTTT.